This T cell receptor (beta chain) is drawn from a study of T cell responses to AZD1222 COVID-19 vaccine. The V and J ends lost 6 bases and 0 bases respectively, with 2 bases between them. The CDR3 runs to 12 residues. The germline gives CDR1 SEHNR, CDR2 FQNEAQ (reference sequence). Libraries were prepared by immunoSEQ multiplex PCR; TCRdb keeps only in-frame clonotypes and omits some of them. The sample lists about 150,000 clones; 80% to 95% were seen once. The receptor's source is an adult who received the AZD1222 COVID-19 vaccine. The genes are TRBV7-9 and TRBJ1-4; D is ambiguous. Source: peripheral blood, taken 28 days after the second AZD1222 dose. CDR3 nucleotide sequence: TGTGCCAGCAGGACAACTAATGAAAAACTGTTTTTT. Protein product: CASRTTNEKLFF.